A selection of T cell receptor beta chains follows, all from one sample in a study of T cell responses to AZD1222 COVID-19 vaccine. The method was immunoSEQ multiplex PCR; TCRdb's version includes in-frame clones alone and lacks a portion of them. The sample carries about 100,000 clones, roughly nine tenths recorded once. Sequencing used peripheral blood, obtained on day 0 of AZD1222 vaccination. The receptors derive from an adult in good health. CDR3s include the opening cysteine and the closing phenylalanine or tryptophan. Fields, in order: J gene, V gene, clone size, D gene, CDR3 DNA, CDR3 protein. D genes are given only for firm matches. Where a row states a size, it is once, few, many or the class of an expanded clone; other rows omit it.

>TRBJ1-5|TRBV11-3|once|TRBD1
TGTGCCAGCAGCTTAGAGGAGGGGGCAGTCATCCAGCCCCAGCATTTT
CASSLEEGAVIQPQHF
>TRBJ2-1|TRBV27|-|TRBD2
TGTGCCAGCACGAGGACTAGCGGGAAGGATGAGCAGTTCTTC
CASTRTSGKDEQFF
>TRBJ2-7|TRBV28|-|-
TGTGCCAGCGGAGATCCAGGGGATTACTCCTACGAGCAGTACTTC
CASGDPGDYSYEQYF
>TRBJ2-7|TRBV6-2/TRBV6-3|-|-
TGTGCCAGCAGTTACCCCCCTTACGAGCAGTACTTC
CASSYPPYEQYF
>TRBJ1-2|TRBV2|-|-
TGTGCCAGCAGTAGAGGGGGAGACTTACAGGACCTTCATGGCTACACCTTC
CASSRGGDLQDLHGYTF
>TRBJ1-2|TRBV5-1|-|-
TGCGCCAGCAGCTTGGCCAACAGGGACATAAGGGGCTACACCTTC
CASSLANRDIRGYTF
>TRBJ2-7|TRBV19|-|TRBD2
TGTGCCAGTAGTCCCCTAAATAGCGGGGGTTCCTACGAGCAGTACTTC
CASSPLNSGGSYEQYF
>TRBJ2-1|TRBV7-9|once|TRBD1
TGTGCCAGCAGCTTAGTAGCGGGACAGGGGTACTACAATGAGCAGTTCTTC
CASSLVAGQGYYNEQFF
>TRBJ1-5|TRBV21-1|medium-sized|-
TGTGCCAGCGAAGCCCGAGGGGGGAGCAATCAGCCCCAGCATTTT
CASEARGGSNQPQHF
>TRBJ2-6|TRBV2|-|-
TGTACTTCCTACGTTGGGGGAGGTGGGGCCAACGTCCTGACTTTC
CTSYVGGGGANVLTF
>TRBJ2-7|TRBV3-1/TRBV3-2|-|-
TGTGCCAGCAGCCAAGACCGCGGCCCACCCTACGAGCAGTACTTC
CASSQDRGPPYEQYF
>TRBJ1-1|TRBV5-1|-|-
TGCGCCAGCAGCTTGGCCGAAAACACTGAAGCTTTCTTT
CASSLAENTEAFF
>TRBJ1-6|TRBV28|-|-
TGTGCCAGCAGGGAGGGATCACCCCTCCACTTT
CASREGSPLHF
>TRBJ1-5|TRBV7-2|-|-
TGTGCCAGCAGCTACTCTTATCAGCCCCAGCATTTT
CASSYSYQPQHF
>TRBJ1-3|TRBV12-3/TRBV12-4|-|-
TGTGCCAGCAGCCCGACGGCTGGAAACACCATATATTTT
CASSPTAGNTIYF
>TRBJ2-3|TRBV2|-|TRBD2
TGTGCCAGCAGTGAAGCGCTTCGACTAGCGTCGAAAGATACGCAGTATTTT
CASSEALRLASKDTQYF
>TRBJ1-1|TRBV7-3|-|-
TGTGCCAGCAGCTCAGACAGGAGGAACACTGAAGCTTTCTTT
CASSSDRRNTEAFF
>TRBJ1-3|TRBV5-6|-|-
TGTGCCAGCAGCGAAACAGGGTTTGGAAACACCATATATTTT
CASSETGFGNTIYF
>TRBJ2-5|TRBV19|-|TRBD1
TGTGCCAGTAGTGGGACAGGACAAGAGACCCAGTACTTC
CASSGTGQETQYF
>TRBJ2-3|TRBV29-1|-|TRBD1
TGCAGCGTAGACAGGGGGACAGATACGCAGTATTTT
CSVDRGTDTQYF
>TRBJ2-1|TRBV29-1|-|-
TGCAGCGTTGATGGTGGGTCCCTTGGGGATGAGCAGTTCTTC
CSVDGGSLGDEQFF
>TRBJ2-7|TRBV7-9|-|TRBD2
TGTGCCAGCAGCTCAGCGGGGGCCTTCTCCTACGAGCAGTACTTC
CASSSAGAFSYEQYF
>TRBJ1-5|TRBV27|-|-
TGTGCCAGCAGTTTAGGCGGCAGGGGAGGACAGCCCCAGCATTTT
CASSLGGRGGQPQHF
>TRBJ1-2|TRBV6-5|-|-
TGTGCCAGCAGTTACTCGCGGGGAATGGGCGGCTACACCTTC
CASSYSRGMGGYTF
>TRBJ1-4|TRBV3-1/TRBV3-2|-|-
TGTGCCAGCAGCCAAGCAGGGTTAGACGAAAAACTGTTTTTT
CASSQAGLDEKLFF
>TRBJ2-5|TRBV2|-|-
TGTGCCAGCAGTGAACCCCCCGGGCGCTGGGAGACCCAGTACTTC
CASSEPPGRWETQYF
>TRBJ2-3|TRBV5-1|-|-
TGCGCCAGCAGCAAAAGACTAAACACAGATACGCAGTATTTT
CASSKRLNTDTQYF
>TRBJ1-1|TRBV12-3/TRBV12-4|-|TRBD1
TGTGCCAGCAGTTCAAGACAGGGGTCTGAAGCTTTCTTT
CASSSRQGSEAFF
>TRBJ2-1|TRBV7-2|once|-
TGTGCCAGCAGCCAGTACGGGACACTAAACGAGCAGTTCTTC
CASSQYGTLNEQFF
>TRBJ2-1|TRBV11-3|-|TRBD2
TGTGCCAGCAGCTCCCGGACTAGCTCTAATGAGCAGTTCTTC
CASSSRTSSNEQFF
>TRBJ1-4|TRBV30|-|-
TGTGCCTGCGGGGGGGGTGGTAATGAAAAACTGTTTTTT
CACGGGGNEKLFF
>TRBJ1-5|TRBV28|-|TRBD1
TGTGCCAGCAGTTCGGGACAGGGCCCTGGACCCCAGCATTTT
CASSSGQGPGPQHF
>TRBJ1-2|TRBV30|-|-
TGTGCCTGGAATGGACTTCGGGGCTACACCTTC
CAWNGLRGYTF
>TRBJ1-5|TRBV7-3|-|-
TGTGCCAGCAGCTCAAGCCGACAGGTGACCTTTCCTAGCAATCAGCCCCAGCATTTT
CASSSSRQVTFPSNQPQHF
>TRBJ2-1|TRBV7-9|-|-
TGTGCCAGCAGCTTACAGGGTGGCTCCTACAATGAGCAGTTCTTC
CASSLQGGSYNEQFF
>TRBJ2-6|TRBV5-1|-|-
TGCGCCAGCAGCTTGGAGGCAGTTACCGGGGCCAACGTCCTGACTTTC
CASSLEAVTGANVLTF
>TRBJ2-7|TRBV5-1|-|-
TGCGCCAGCAGCGTCACGGCGCTGGGGGGGGCGGGTGAGCAGTACTTC
CASSVTALGGAGEQYF
>TRBJ1-1|TRBV11-1|-|TRBD1
TGTGCCAGCAGCTTAGCGTCCGGGACAGTAGAAGCTTTCTTT
CASSLASGTVEAFF
>TRBJ1-1|TRBV5-1|-|-
TGCGCCAGCAGGAGCTCTCCCGCGAACACTGAAGCTTTCTTT
CASRSSPANTEAFF
>TRBJ1-6|TRBV4-3|few|-
TGCGCCAGCAGCCAAGGTACCGGCAATTCACCCCTCCACTTT
CASSQGTGNSPLHF
>TRBJ2-5|TRBV6-2/TRBV6-3|once|-
TGTGCCAGCAGTTACTGGAAGGGTAACGGCGGGGAGACCCAGTACTTC
CASSYWKGNGGETQYF
>TRBJ1-2|TRBV2|-|-
TGTGCCAGCAGTGACCGAAGAAGCTATGGCTACACCTTC
CASSDRRSYGYTF
>TRBJ2-2|TRBV5-1|-|TRBD2
TGCGCCAGCAGCTTTTCCGGGAGGGCCGAGACCGGGGAGCTGTTTTTT
CASSFSGRAETGELFF
>TRBJ2-2|TRBV28|-|-
TGTGCCAGCCGTGGGGCGGGGACGAACACCGGGGAGCTGTTTTTT
CASRGAGTNTGELFF
>TRBJ1-1|TRBV19|-|-
TGTGCCAGTAGTATAGCAGCAGGGGCTGTCACTGAAGCTTTCTTT
CASSIAAGAVTEAFF
>TRBJ1-2|TRBV11-3|once|TRBD1
TGTGCCAGCAGCTTGAACAGGGGAAACTATGGCTACACCTTC
CASSLNRGNYGYTF
>TRBJ2-3|TRBV15|-|TRBD2
TGTGCCACCAGCAGAGGGACTAGCGGGGGCCTTGGAGATACGCAGTATTTT
CATSRGTSGGLGDTQYF
>TRBJ2-2|TRBV2|-|-
TGTGCCAGCAAGAGGACAGAGAACACCGGGGAGCTGTTTTTT
CASKRTENTGELFF
>TRBJ2-7|TRBV11-2|-|TRBD2
TGTGCCAGCAGCTCGGAGGGACTAGCGGGAGGGTGGCGGTACGAGCAGTACTTC
CASSSEGLAGGWRYEQYF